A single sample gave rise to the 15 T cell receptor beta chains below, sequenced in a study of CD8 T cell repertoires and HIV-1 epitope variants. Their antigen targets remain unknown. Clones were sequenced by immunoSEQ multiplex PCR, and TCRdb holds only the in-frame ones, with some missing. The sample holds under 6,500 clones, approximately 72% seen once. The sequenced sample consisted of cultured CD8+ T cells derived from PBMCs. Receptors were obtained from a male donor with HIV.

This clone is a singleton in its sample. The chain is built from TRBV5-6 and TRBJ1-2, with 11 bases aligning to TRBD1. The CDR3 length is 15 residues. V shed 2 bases and J 7 bases; nucleotides not matched to a gene: 7. Germline loops: CDR1 SGHDT, CDR2 YYEEEE. The CDR3 protein is CASSLPPGQGVGYTF. CDR3 coding DNA: TGTGCCAGCAGCTTACCTCCGGGACAGGGGGTTGGCTACACCTTC.

This clone was seen a single time. This sequence joins TRBV5-1 and TRBJ2-7; TRBD1 or TRBD2 may be the D gene (5 bases each). Trimming cost V 4 bases and J 0 bases, with 14 bases left between them. Germline V CDR1 and CDR2: SGHRS, YFSETQ. The CDR3 is made up of 15 amino acids. CDR3: CASSPNWGSSYEQYF. As DNA, the CDR3 is TGCGCCAGCAGCCCTAATTGGGGGAGCTCCTACGAGCAGTACTTC.

The rearrangement links TRBV7-2 to TRBJ2-1, with D unresolved. The germline V and J ends were trimmed by 3 bases and 14 bases, with 11 bases remaining between them. The CDR3 loop spans 11 amino acids. Per the germline V gene, CDR1 is SGHTA and CDR2 is FQGNSA. The CDR3 nucleotides read TGTGCCAGCAGCTTCGGCCCCCAGAAGTTCTTC. As protein: CASSFGPQKFF.

As for this clone: Other DNA sequences in this sample translate to the same CDR3. The chain couples TRBV4-1 to TRBJ2-2; 10 bases map to TRBD1. The CDR3 length is 18 residues. With V trimmed by 4 bases and J by 2 bases, 10 bases remained unmatched. Germline V CDR1 and CDR2: MGHRA, YSYEKL. Here the CDR3 DNA reads TGCGCCAGCAGCCTACCTGGGACAGGGGCACCAAACACCGGGGAGCTGTTTTTT. As protein: CASSLPGTGAPNTGELFF.

This clone was found a few times. This chain links TRBV4-3 with TRBJ1-4; D not certain. The germline V gene has CDR1 LGHNA and CDR2 YSLEER. Trimming left V 0 bases short and J 4 bases short, with 12 bases between. The length of the CDR3 is 16 residues. The CDR3 spells CASSQEFTALNEKLFF. The CDR3 nucleotides are TGCGCCAGCAGCCAAGAATTCACAGCCCTTAATGAAAAACTGTTTTTT.

The chain has TRBV7-9 and TRBJ1-4; a possible D gene is TRBD1 (5 bases). V lost 5 bases to trimming and J lost 2 bases, with 9 bases between them. The CDR3 totals 14 residues. Germline V lookup: CDR1 SEHNR, CDR2 FQNEAQ (reference sequence). The CDR3 bases are TGTGCCAGCAGCCGGACACCTACTAATGAAAAACTGTTTTTT. Protein sequence: CASSRTPTNEKLFF.

V gene TRBV11-1 combines with J gene TRBJ2-7, with 8 positions matching TRBD1. The V gene end was trimmed by 3 bases and the J gene end by 6 bases; junction bases not matched to a gene: 4. The CDR3 length is 13 residues. Germline CDR1 is SGHAT and CDR2 is FQDESV (reference sequence). Written as DNA, the CDR3 is TGTGCCAGCAGCTTGGGACAGGACCTCGAGCAGTACTTC. Translated: CASSLGQDLEQYF.

The chain couples TRBV28 to TRBJ1-5; 7 bases align to TRBD1. The CDR3 extends over 14 amino acids. Looked up from germline, CDR1 is MDHEN and CDR2 is SYDVKM. V lost 6 bases and J lost 5; bases outside the gene matches: 7. CDR3 DNA sequence: TGTGCCAGCAGGCCGGACAGGCGGGATCAGCCCCAGCATTTT. Protein: CASRPDRRDQPQHF.

V usage is TRBV28 and J usage is TRBJ2-5, with D tentatively TRBD1 (6 bases). CDR3 length equals 15 residues. CDR1 is MDHEN and CDR2 is SYDVKM in the germline V gene. V shed 4 bases and J shed 1 base, with 13 bases lying between them. In DNA, the CDR3 is TGTGCCAGCAGTTCAGTGGACAGAACCCAAGAGACCCAGTACTTC. Translated, it gives CASSSVDRTQETQYF.

The V and J genes are TRBV19 and TRBJ2-1, with 9 bases identical to TRBD2. The CDR3 is 15 residues long. CDR1 is LNHDA, CDR2 SQIVND, per germline (reference sequence). V lost 5 bases to trimming and J lost 0 bases; unmatched junction nucleotides: 2. The CDR3 protein is CASSFSGSSYNEQFF. The CDR3 nucleotides are TGTGCCAGTAGTTTTAGCGGGAGCTCCTACAATGAGCAGTTCTTC. Variable domain in full (rest from reference TRBV19 and TRBJ2-1): DGGITQSPKYLFRKEGQNVTLSCEQNLNHDAMYWYRQDPGQGLRLIYYSQIVNDFQKGDIAEGYSVSREKKESFPLTVTSAQKNPTAFYLCASSFSGSSYNEQFFGPGTRLTVL.

A few counts support this clone. The rearrangement uses TRBV5-6 and TRBJ1-2; 11 bases agree with TRBD1. Germline V gene lookup returns CDR1 SGHDT and CDR2 YYEEEE. The CDR3 runs 14 residues. The V gene end was trimmed by 0 bases and the J gene end by 10 bases; junction bases not matched to a gene: 5. CDR3 protein: CASSLGGTGGTYTF. The CDR3 nucleotides are TGTGCCAGCAGCTTGGGCGGGACAGGGGGAACCTACACCTTC.

In nucleotides, the CDR3 is TGTGCCACCAGCATTCTAGCGGGGGGGCGGGATGAGCAGTTCTTC. It codes for CATSILAGGRDEQFF. V is TRBV15 and J is TRBJ2-1; 12 positions agree with TRBD2. Losses at the gene ends were 4 bases for V and 8 bases for J; bases not matched to a gene: 6. This CDR3 is built from 15 residues. CDR1 LNHNV and CDR2 YYDKDF come from the germline V gene (reference sequence).

The chain is built from TRBV5-1 and TRBJ2-1; perhaps TRBD1 as D (5 bases). Trimming took off 2 bases at V and 4 bases at J, with 22 bases between the two ends. The CDR3 runs 18 residues. CDR1 and CDR2 (germline): SGHRS, YFSETQ. CDR3 bases: TGCGCCAGCAGCTTAAGGGTCCCGGGCAGGGATCGTTACAATGAGCAGTTCTTC. Translating gives CASSLRVPGRDRYNEQFF.

V usage is TRBV7-9 and J usage is TRBJ2-7; 7 nucleotides line up with TRBD1. Germline V gives CDR1 SEHNR, CDR2 FQNEAQ (reference sequence). Unmatched junction bases numbered 10, after V lost 5 bases and J lost 3 bases. The CDR3 has 15 residues. The DNA for the CDR3 is TGTGCCAGCAGCCCAGTAGGGGGACAGTTCTACGAGCAGTACTTC. As protein: CASSPVGGQFYEQYF.

V gene TRBV27 combines with J gene TRBJ1-4; D remains ambiguous. V was shortened by 6 bases and J by 4 bases, with 12 bases between the two germline ends. The V gene's germline CDR1 is MNHEY and CDR2 SMNVEV (reference sequence). CDR3 length: 14 amino acids. The CDR3 coding sequence is TGTGCCAGCAGATCCTCGGGGTTTAATGAAAAACTGTTTTTT. Protein product: CASRSSGFNEKLFF.